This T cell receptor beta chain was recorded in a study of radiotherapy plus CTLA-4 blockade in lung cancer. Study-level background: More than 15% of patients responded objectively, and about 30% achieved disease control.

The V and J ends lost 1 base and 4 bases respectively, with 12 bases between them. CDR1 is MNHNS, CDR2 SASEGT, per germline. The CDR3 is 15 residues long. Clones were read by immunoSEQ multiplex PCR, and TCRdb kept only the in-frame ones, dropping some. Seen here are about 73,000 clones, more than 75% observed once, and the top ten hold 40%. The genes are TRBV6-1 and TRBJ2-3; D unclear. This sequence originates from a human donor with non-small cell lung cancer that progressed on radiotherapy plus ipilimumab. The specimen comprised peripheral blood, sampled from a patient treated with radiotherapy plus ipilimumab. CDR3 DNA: TGTGCCAGCAGTGAAGTTTTGTCTACCGCAGATACGCAGTATTTT. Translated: CASSEVLSTADTQYF.